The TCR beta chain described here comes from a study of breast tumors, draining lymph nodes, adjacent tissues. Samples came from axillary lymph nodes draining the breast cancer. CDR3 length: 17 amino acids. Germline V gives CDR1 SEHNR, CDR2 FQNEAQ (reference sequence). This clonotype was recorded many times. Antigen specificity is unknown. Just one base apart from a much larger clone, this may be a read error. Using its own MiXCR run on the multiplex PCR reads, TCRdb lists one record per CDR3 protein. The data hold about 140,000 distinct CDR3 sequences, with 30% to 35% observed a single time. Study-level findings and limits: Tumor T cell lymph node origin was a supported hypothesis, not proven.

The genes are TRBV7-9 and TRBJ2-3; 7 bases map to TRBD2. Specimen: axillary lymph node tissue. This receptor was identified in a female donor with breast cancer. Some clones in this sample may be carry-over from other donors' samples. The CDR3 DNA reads TGTGCCAGCAGCACGCGATGGGAGCGGGGAAGCACAGATCCGCAGTATTTT. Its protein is CASSTRWERGSTDPQYF.